This TCR beta chain was sequenced for a study of tumor and adjacent non-tumor tissue in lung cancer. Study at large: The cohort had about a dozen adenocarcinoma, 2 squamous cell and 1 small cell patients. Study-level results: Normal lung showed higher cumulative top 100 clone frequency than tumor.

This CDR3 comprises 19 residues. Notes on this clonotype: Its antigen remains unknown. This sequence may be a read error, since a much larger clone differs from it by one base.

This sample's RNA came from whole unsorted tissue. Between August and November 2014, newly diagnosed, chemotherapy-naive lung cancer patients underwent thoracic surgery in China. TCRbeta libraries were built with three rounds of nested PCR, modified from ARM-PCR. In TCRdb, the multiplex PCR reads were re-called with MiXCR into one record per CDR3 protein. The sample has 100,000 to 150,000 distinct CDR3 sequences, around three fifths seen once. The TCR comes from a young man with non-small cell lung cancer. The sequenced sample consisted of lung tumor tissue. The V gene is TRBV12-3 or TRBV12-4, the J gene TRBJ2-3; 10 positions agree with TRBD2. The CDR3 sequence is CTSSPGGSLAGVSTDTQYF. The CDR3 nucleotides are TGTACCAGCAGTCCCGGGGGTTCGCTAGCGGGAGTGAGCACAGATACGCAGTATTTT.